This T cell receptor (beta chain) was profiled in a study of Graves' ophthalmopathy and Graves' hyperthyroidism. This clonotype has ten or more counts. CDR1 and CDR2 from the germline V gene are DFQATT and SNEGSKA (reference sequence). The CDR3 sequence is 17 residues long. J gave up 4 bases and V 1 base, and 10 bases lay outside the gene matches. As the template, RNA transcripts were used to amplify TCR beta CDR3 regions. The workflow started with a first-round RT-PCR run with HTBI primers and then moved on to a second-round multiplex PCR. One entry per CDR3 protein, called by TCRdb with MiXCR from the multiplex PCR reads. Of roughly 51,000 distinct CDR3 sequences listed, around 48% were seen once; the top ten hold about 24%.

The sample was peripheral blood. The rearrangement joins TRBV20-1 to TRBJ2-7; TRBD2 matches 13 bases. The TCR sequence derives from an adult man with Graves' ophthalmopathy. The chain's CDR3 is CSARARGLAGTVYEQYF. CDR3 coding DNA: TGCAGTGCTAGAGCCCGGGGACTAGCGGGGACCGTATACGAGCAGTACTTC.